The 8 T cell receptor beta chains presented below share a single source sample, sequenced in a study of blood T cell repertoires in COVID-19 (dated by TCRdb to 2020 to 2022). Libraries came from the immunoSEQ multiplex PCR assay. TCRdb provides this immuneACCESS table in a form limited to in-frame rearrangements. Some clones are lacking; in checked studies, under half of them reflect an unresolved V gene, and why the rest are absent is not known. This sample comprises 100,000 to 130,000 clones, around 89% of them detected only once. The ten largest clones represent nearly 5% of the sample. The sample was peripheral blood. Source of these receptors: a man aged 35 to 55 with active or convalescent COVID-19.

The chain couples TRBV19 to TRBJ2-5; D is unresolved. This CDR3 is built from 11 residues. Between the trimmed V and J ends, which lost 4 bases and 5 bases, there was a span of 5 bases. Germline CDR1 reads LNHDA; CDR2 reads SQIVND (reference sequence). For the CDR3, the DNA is TGTGCCAGTAGTACCAGGGAGACCCAGTACTTC. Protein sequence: CASSTRETQYF.

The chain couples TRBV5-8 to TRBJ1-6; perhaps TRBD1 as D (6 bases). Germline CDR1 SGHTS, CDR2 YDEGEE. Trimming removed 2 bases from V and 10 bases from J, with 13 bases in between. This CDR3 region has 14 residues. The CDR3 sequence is CASSLSQGRSPLHF. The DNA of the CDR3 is TGTGCCAGCAGCTTATCACAGGGACGATCACCCCTCCACTTT. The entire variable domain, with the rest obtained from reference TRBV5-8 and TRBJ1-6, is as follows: EAGVTQSPTHLIKTRGQQATLRCSPISGHTSVYWYQQALGLGLQFLLWYDEGEERNRGNFPPRFSGRQFPNYSSELNVNALELEDSALYLCASSLSQGRSPLHFGNGTRLTVT.

The CDR3 DNA sequence: TGTGCCAGCAGCGCCAGGGGGAGTTTTCCCAATGAGCAGTTCTTC. Translating it yields CASSARGSFPNEQFF. The chain is built from TRBV11-3 and TRBJ2-1, with TRBD1 identical over 7 bases. V lost 5 bases, J lost 6 bases, and 10 bases stayed unmatched. This CDR3 comprises 15 residues. Germline CDR1 reads SGHNT; CDR2 reads YENEEA.

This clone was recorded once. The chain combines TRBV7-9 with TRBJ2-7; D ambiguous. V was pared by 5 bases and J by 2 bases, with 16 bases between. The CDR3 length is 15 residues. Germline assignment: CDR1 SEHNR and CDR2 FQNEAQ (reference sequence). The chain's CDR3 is CASSPARLRAYEQYF. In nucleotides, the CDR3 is TGTGCCAGCAGCCCCGCCAGACTCCGTGCCTACGAGCAGTACTTC.

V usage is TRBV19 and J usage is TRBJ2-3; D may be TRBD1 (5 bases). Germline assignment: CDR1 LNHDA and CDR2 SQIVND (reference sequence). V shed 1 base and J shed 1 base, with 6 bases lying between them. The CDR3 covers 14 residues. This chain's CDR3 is CASSIGRGTDTQYF. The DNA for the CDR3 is TGTGCCAGTAGTATAGGCAGGGGCACAGATACGCAGTATTTT.

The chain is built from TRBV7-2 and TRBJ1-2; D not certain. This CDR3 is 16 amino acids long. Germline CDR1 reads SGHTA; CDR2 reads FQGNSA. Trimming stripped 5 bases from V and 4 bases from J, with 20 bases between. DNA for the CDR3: TGTGCCAGCAGCCTGAGGGAGGGCTACCCTTTCTATGGCTACACCTTC. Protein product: CASSLREGYPFYGYTF.

In DNA, the CDR3 is TGTGCCAGCAGTTTATGGGACAGGGCCAAAAACATTCAGTACTTC. It yields the protein CASSLWDRAKNIQYF. The V gene is TRBV28, the J gene TRBJ2-4, with TRBD1 identical over 7 bases. CDR1 and CDR2 (germline): MDHEN, SYDVKM. This CDR3 spans 15 amino acids. With V trimmed by 0 bases and J by 1 base, 0 bases remained unmatched.

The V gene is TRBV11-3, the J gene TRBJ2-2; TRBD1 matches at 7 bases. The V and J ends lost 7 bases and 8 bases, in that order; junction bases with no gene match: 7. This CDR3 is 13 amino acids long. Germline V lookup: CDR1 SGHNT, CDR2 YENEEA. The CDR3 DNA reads TGTGCCAGCACCGTGGACAGGTTTGGGGAGCTGTTTTTT. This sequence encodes CASTVDRFGELFF.